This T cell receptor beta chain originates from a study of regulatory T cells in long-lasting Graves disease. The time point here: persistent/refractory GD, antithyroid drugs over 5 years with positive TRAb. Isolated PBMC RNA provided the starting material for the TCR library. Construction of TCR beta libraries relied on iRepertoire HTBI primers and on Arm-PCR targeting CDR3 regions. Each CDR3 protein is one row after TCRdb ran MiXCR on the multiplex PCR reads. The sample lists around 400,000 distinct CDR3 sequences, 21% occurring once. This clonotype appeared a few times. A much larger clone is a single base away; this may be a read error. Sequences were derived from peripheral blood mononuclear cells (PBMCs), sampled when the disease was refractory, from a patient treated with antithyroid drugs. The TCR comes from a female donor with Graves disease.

CDR3 protein: CAGTGSETSGSSRPREQYF. The CDR3 region has the DNA TGTGCCGGCACCGGCAGCGAAACTAGCGGGAGTAGTCGTCCTCGCGAGCAGTACTTC. The rearrangement links TRBV7-2 to TRBJ2-7, with 11 bases fitting TRBD2. The CDR3 length is 19 residues. The V gene's germline CDR1 is SGHTA and CDR2 FQGNSA. The J segment lost 6 bases and the V segment lost 11 bases, leaving 27 bases of the junction unmatched.